The source of this TCR beta chain is a study of control samples from healthy donors and cancer patients. Profiling relied on immunoSEQ multiplex PCR, and the TCRdb table lists in-frame clones only, not all of them. In the table there are about 120,000 clones, 85% to 95% of which are singletons. This clonotype was sampled from an elderly man with head and neck cancer. Sequences were obtained from PBMCs.

Here the CDR3 DNA reads TGTGCCTGGAGTCCCCAAGAGACCCAGTACTTC. This translates into CAWSPQETQYF. The chain has TRBV30 and TRBJ2-5; D unclear. V dropped 2 bases and J dropped 1 base, with 2 bases sitting between them. The CDR3 contains 11 residues. The germline V gene has CDR1 GTSNPN and CDR2 SVGIG (reference sequence).